These 17 T cell receptor beta chains came from one sample sequenced in a study of cytomegalovirus exposure and HLA in healthy donors. PCR primers comprised 60 Vbeta and 13 Jbeta primers. Measured with immunoSEQ multiplex PCR; TCRdb has only the in-frame clones, and not every one. The table has fewer than 200,000 clones, 60% to 85% seen once. The sequenced sample was PBMCs. Receptor source: a woman aged 45-65 years in good health and CMV-seropositive.

The table lists this clone with a count of one. V and J are TRBV2 and TRBJ1-4; D perhaps matches TRBD1 (5 bases). The ends were cut back, 6 bases at V and 4 bases at J, with 15 bases in the middle. This CDR3 region has 15 residues. The germline V gene has CDR1 SNHLY and CDR2 FYNNEI. Written as DNA, the CDR3 is TGTGCCAGCAGCCTCACCGACAGCCGTAATGAAAAACTGTTTTTT. As protein: CASSLTDSRNEKLFF. Based on the CDR3 plus reference TRBV2 and TRBJ1-4, the full variable domain is EPEVTQTPSHQVTQMGQEVILRCVPISNHLYFYWYRQILGQKVEFLVSFYNNEISEKSEIFDDQFSVERPDGSNFTLKIRSTKLEDSAMYFCASSLTDSRNEKLFFGSGTQLSVL.

The J gene is TRBJ2-5, the V gene TRBV11-2, with 7 bases aligning to TRBD2. Trimming took 10 bases from V and 5 from J; bases not matched to a gene: 7. The CDR3 runs 12 residues. CDR1 and CDR2 from the germline V gene are SGHAT and FQNNGV. Here the CDR3 reads CAIGGSLETQYF. In DNA, the CDR3 is TGTGCCATAGGCGGGAGTCTGGAGACCCAGTACTTC.

This chain uses TRBV2 with TRBJ2-1; D remains ambiguous. From germline, CDR1 is SNHLY and CDR2 FYNNEI. CDR3 length: 14 residues. Trimming took off 2 bases at V and 2 bases at J, with 7 bases between the two ends. In nucleotides, the CDR3 is TGTGCCAGCAGTGAACTCACAGCCTACAATGAGCAGTTCTTC. It codes for CASSELTAYNEQFF.

V and J are TRBV5-4 and TRBJ2-3, with TRBD2 identical over 13 bases. Germline V gene sequence: CDR1 SGHNT, CDR2 YYREEE (reference sequence). Unmatched junction bases numbered 13, after V lost 9 bases and J lost 0 bases. The CDR3 is 18 amino acids. The CDR3 spells CATRLAGGPARSTDTQYF. The DNA for the CDR3 is TGTGCCACCAGACTAGCGGGGGGCCCCGCCCGTAGCACAGATACGCAGTATTTT. The full variable domain, rest sourced from reference TRBV5-4 and TRBJ2-3, is ETGVTQSPTHLIKTRGQQVTLRCSSQSGHNTVSWYQQALGQGPQFIFQYYREEENGRGNFPPRFSGLQFPNYSSELNVNALELDDSALYLCATRLAGGPARSTDTQYFGPGTRLTVL.

This chain links TRBV19 with TRBJ2-1, with D tentatively TRBD1 (6 bases). This CDR3 region has 14 residues. Germline CDR1 LNHDA, CDR2 SQIVND (reference sequence). V lost 9 bases and J lost 7, with 19 bases in between. The CDR3 spells CASSRGRLWNEQFF. CDR3 in DNA: TGTGCCAGCTCAAGGGGGAGACTCTGGAATGAGCAGTTCTTC.

The V call is TRBV2, the J call TRBJ2-7, with TRBD2 matching over 8 bases. CDR1 and CDR2 from the germline V gene are SNHLY and FYNNEI. With 8 bases clipped from V and 0 bases from J, the junction kept 6 bases outside the gene matches. The CDR3 is 14 amino acids. CDR3 DNA: TGTGCCAGCGGGGGAGCGGGGGCCTCCTACGAGCAGTACTTC. It specifies CASGGAGASYEQYF. Full variable domain (outside the CDR3, taken from reference TRBV2 and TRBJ2-7): EPEVTQTPSHQVTQMGQEVILRCVPISNHLYFYWYRQILGQKVEFLVSFYNNEISEKSEIFDDQFSVERPDGSNFTLKIRSTKLEDSAMYFCASGGAGASYEQYFGPGTRLTVT.

This clone was found a few times. The chain couples TRBV5-4 to TRBJ2-7; D possibly corresponds to TRBD2 (5 bases). V was cut by 0 bases and J by 1 base, with 8 bases left in between. The CDR3 contains 14 residues. Looked up from germline, CDR1 is SGHNT and CDR2 is YYREEE (reference sequence). The CDR3 sequence: CASSLDEGSYEQYF. As DNA, the CDR3 is TGTGCCAGCAGCTTGGACGAGGGATCCTACGAGCAGTACTTC.

This chain joins TRBV11-2 and TRBJ1-6, with 9 nucleotides matching TRBD1. This CDR3 is built from 14 residues. The ends lost 3 bases at V and 10 bases at J; junction bases unmatched: 4. Germline V lookup: CDR1 SGHAT, CDR2 FQNNGV. In DNA, the CDR3 is TGTGCCAGCAGCTTGGACAGGGGAAACTCACCCCTCCACTTT. This translates into CASSLDRGNSPLHF.

In its sample, this clone was seen once. The chain is built from TRBV4-1 and TRBJ2-7, with 7 bases lining up with TRBD2. The V gene's germline CDR1 is MGHRA and CDR2 YSYEKL. After removal of 3 bases from V and 4 bases from J, the junction contained 3 bases not matched to a gene. The CDR3 has 13 residues. The CDR3 loop reads CASSQNSGYEQYF. The CDR3 DNA reads TGCGCCAGCAGCCAGAATAGCGGGTACGAGCAGTACTTC.

V gene TRBV11-2 combines with J gene TRBJ1-2; 8 bases agree with TRBD1. Germline trimming cut 4 bases from V and 2 bases from J; bases unmatched to any gene: 0. The V gene's germline CDR1 is SGHAT and CDR2 FQNNGV. The CDR3 extends over 13 amino acids. Here the CDR3 reads CASSSGGNYGYTF. DNA for the CDR3: TGTGCCAGCAGCTCAGGGGGCAACTATGGCTACACCTTC.

The chain carries TRBV6-5 and TRBJ2-7, with 8 bases that match TRBD2. With 0 bases clipped from V and 2 bases from J, the junction kept 6 bases outside the gene matches. Germline V gene lookup returns CDR1 MNHEY and CDR2 SVGAGI. The CDR3 sequence is 16 residues long. CDR3 amino acids: CASSYSTLAAAYEQYF. For the CDR3, the DNA is TGTGCCAGCAGTTACTCAACACTAGCGGCGGCCTACGAGCAGTACTTC.

The J gene is TRBJ2-7, the V gene TRBV29-1, with a tentative D call TRBD2 (6 bases). The CDR3 length is 14 residues. V dropped 2 bases and J dropped 2 bases, with 13 bases sitting between them. Germline V lookup: CDR1 SQVTM, CDR2 ANQGSEA. The CDR3 sequence: CSVETGLTTYEQYF. Written as DNA, the CDR3 is TGCAGCGTTGAAACGGGACTGACAACCTACGAGCAGTACTTC.

The V and J genes are TRBV7-9 and TRBJ1-1, with unresolved D. With 4 bases removed from V and 5 bases from J, the gap between germline ends came to 14 bases. This CDR3 comprises 14 residues. The germline V gene has CDR1 SEHNR and CDR2 FQNEAQ (reference sequence). The CDR3 loop reads CASSSLLGGTEAFF. CDR3 sequence (DNA): TGTGCCAGCAGCTCGTTACTAGGAGGGACTGAAGCTTTCTTT.

This chain joins TRBV19 and TRBJ1-6, with TRBD1 identical over 10 bases. This CDR3 spans 16 amino acids. V was clipped by 3 bases and J by 7 bases; unmatched bases: 6. The V gene's germline CDR1 is LNHDA and CDR2 SQIVND (reference sequence). CDR3 region: CASSISWGQGNSPLHF. The CDR3 DNA sequence: TGTGCCAGTAGTATTTCGTGGGGACAGGGGAATTCACCCCTCCACTTT.

This clone was found a few times. CDR3 protein: CASSLASGGVIEQFF. The CDR3, as DNA: TGTGCCAGCAGCTTGGCTAGCGGGGGGGTAATTGAGCAGTTCTTC. The gene calls are TRBV5-4 and TRBJ2-1; 12 bases align to TRBD2. The V segment lost 0 bases and the J segment 9 bases; nucleotides outside the gene matches: 4. The CDR3 runs 15 residues. In germline, CDR1 is SGHNT, CDR2 YYREEE (reference sequence).

A single count supports this clone. This chain joins TRBV7-8 and TRBJ2-5; D ambiguous. The CDR3 loop spans 14 amino acids. Germline CDR1 reads SGHVS; CDR2 reads FQNEAQ. With 2 bases removed from V and 5 bases from J, the gap between germline ends came to 12 bases. The DNA of the CDR3 is TGTGCCAGCAGCTTACCCACGAGGCTGGAGACCCAGTACTTC. This translates into CASSLPTRLETQYF.

This rearrangement joins TRBV6-5 to TRBJ1-6; 9 bases match TRBD1. The CDR3 consists of 15 residues. Germline CDR1 is MNHEY and CDR2 is SVGAGI. Trimming cost V 5 bases and J 5 bases; bases outside gene matches: 4. This chain's CDR3 is CASSTGGFDNSPLHF. In DNA, the CDR3 is TGTGCCAGCAGTACAGGGGGCTTCGATAATTCACCCCTCCACTTT.